The rows below give T cell receptor beta chains drawn from one sample of a study of beta chain features in type 1 diabetes. TCRdb's copy holds only in-frame clones and misses some; the assay was immunoSEQ multiplex PCR. Among 150,000 or so clones listed, 6.5% to 10% were seen once. Specimen: central memory CD4+ T cells from blood. The receptors here all came from a young woman with type 1 diabetes. CDR3s include the opening cysteine and the closing phenylalanine or tryptophan. D genes are given only for firm matches. Clone size is not always given. Where it is, it says once, few, many or a class for expanded clones.

d_gene,len,v_gene,abundance,j_gene,CDR3nt,CDR3aa
-,14,TRBV15,-,TRBJ1-5,TGTGCCACCAGCAACCTGGGGGGTTATCAGCCCCAGCATTTT,CATSNLGGYQPQHF
-,14,TRBV4-3,-,TRBJ2-4,TGCGCCAGCAGCCGGGACACACCGCGGGACATTCAGTACTTC,CASSRDTPRDIQYF
-,12,TRBV12-5,-,TRBJ1-1,TGTGCTAGTGGTTGGGGCGACACTGAAGCTTTCTTT,CASGWGDTEAFF
-,14,TRBV5-6,-,TRBJ2-2,TGTGCCAGCAGCTTGAAACAGACCACCGGGGAGCTGTTTTTT,CASSLKQTTGELFF
TRBD1,16,TRBV7-2,-,TRBJ2-1,TGTGCCAGCAGCCCAAGCGGACAGGGAGGAAGCAATGAGCAGTTCTTC,CASSPSGQGGSNEQFF
TRBD1,14,TRBV18,-,TRBJ2-7,TGTGCCAGCTCACGGGGACAGGCCGCCTACGAGCAGTACTTC,CASSRGQAAYEQYF
TRBD2,17,TRBV19,-,TRBJ2-1,TGTGCCAGTAGTATAGATTACGGCGGGAGTCGGAACAATGAGCAGTTCTTC,CASSIDYGGSRNNEQFF
TRBD2,15,TRBV4-2,-,TRBJ2-7,TGTGCCAGCAGCCAACCCGGGACTAGCGGATACGAGCAGTACTTC,CASSQPGTSGYEQYF
TRBD2,15,TRBV5-1,-,TRBJ2-1,TGCGCCACCGGATGGGGGGGTAACCCTAGGGATGAGCAGTTCTTC,CATGWGGNPRDEQFF
-,13,TRBV11-2,-,TRBJ1-2,TGTGCCAGCAGTGAAACAATAACCCATGGCTACACCTTC,CASSETITHGYTF
TRBD2,18,TRBV18,few,TRBJ2-2,TGTGCCAGCTCCCCCAGACTAGCGGGGGGCCTGAACACCGGGGAGCTGTTTTTT,CASSPRLAGGLNTGELFF
TRBD1,14,TRBV19,few,TRBJ1-1,TGTGCCAGCCTAGGGACAGGGGGCACTGCTGAAGCTTTCTTT,CASLGTGGTAEAFF
-,13,TRBV7-9,-,TRBJ2-5,TGTGCCAGCAGGGTCATCACAGGGGAGACCCAGTACTTC,CASRVITGETQYF
-,13,TRBV7-6,few,TRBJ2-2,TGTGCCAGCACCCCGGTGGGGCCCGGGGAGCTGTTTTTT,CASTPVGPGELFF
-,13,TRBV6-6,once,TRBJ2-2,TGTGCCAGTCAAAACCTAGCCGCCGGGGAGCTGTTTTTT,CASQNLAAGELFF
TRBD2,17,TRBV25-1,-,TRBJ2-3,TGTGCCACCGCCCTCGGGACTAGCGGTGGTTACACAGATACGCAGTATTTT,CATALGTSGGYTDTQYF